This T cell receptor beta chain was identified in a study of OX40 agonist ivuxolimab in advanced cancers. Study-level information: Aged about 23 to 80 with a mean of about 60 years, they were about 80% male.

V was pared by 0 bases and J by 9 bases, with 7 bases of the junction left unmatched. The CDR3 covers 15 residues. Germline V gene data show CDR1 as MNHEY and CDR2 as SVGAGI. Whole-study findings and limits: Expanded peripheral T-cell antigen specificity went undetermined.

Turning to this clone: Its antigen is not known.

Profiling relied on immunoSEQ multiplex PCR, and the TCRdb table lists in-frame clones only, not all of them. Here the sample spans about 40,000 clones, around 90% being singletons. Samples were taken at baseline and on day 1 of cycles 4 and 7. This TCR came from an adult with an advanced solid tumor such as melanoma, head and neck, liver or kidney cancer. This sample comprised CD4+ or CD8+ T cells sorted from blood, obtained in a trial of the OX40 agonist ivuxolimab. The chain has TRBV6-5 and TRBJ2-1; 8 bases fit TRBD2. CDR3 region: CASSYSSWGLGEQFF. The CDR3 region has the DNA TGTGCCAGCAGTTACTCGTCTTGGGGACTAGGTGAGCAGTTCTTC.